This T cell receptor beta chain was sequenced in a study of shared clonotypes between healthy human individuals. For the study at large: The donors, two women and a few men, were aged 18 to 49. Per-donor plates numbered three CD4 naive, three CD4 memory, two CD8 naive and one CD8 memory.

Replicate PCRs from sorted subsets contained approximately 190 ng DNA, which is around 30,000 T cell genomes. Measured with immunoSEQ multiplex PCR; TCRdb has only the in-frame clones, and not every one. The sample lists under 150,000 clones; 65% to 75% were seen once. This clone came up a few times. The ends were cut back, 4 bases at V and 3 bases at J, with 16 bases in the middle. The CDR3 has 15 amino acids. Germline V lookup: CDR1 SGHDT, CDR2 YYEEEE. The sequencing input was memory CD8+ T cells sorted from blood. Subset: CD45RO+ cells pooled with CCR7-negative TemRA cells. The sequence was obtained from a woman in her thirties in good health. The chain couples TRBV5-6 to TRBJ1-2; D not resolved. Here the CDR3 reads CASSQNYIPDYGYTF. The CDR3 DNA reads as TGTGCCAGCAGCCAAAATTATATACCAGACTATGGCTACACCTTC.